The 17 T cell receptor beta chains presented below share a single source sample, sequenced in a study of cytomegalovirus exposure and HLA in healthy donors. Vbeta (60) and Jbeta (13) primers were used in the PCR. Method: immunoSEQ multiplex PCR; TCRdb's copy keeps in-frame clones and lacks some. The table includes over 100,000 clones, approximately 81% detected once. Sequencing input: PBMCs. These receptors all come from a male donor in good health and CMV-seronegative.

The rearrangement uses TRBV28 and TRBJ1-2; unclear D gene. The CDR3 has 13 amino acids. The V end lost 2 bases, the J end lost 14 bases, and 18 bases lay between the germline ends. Germline V CDR1 and CDR2: MDHEN, SYDVKM. DNA of the CDR3: TGTGCCAGCAGTTTAATCGGCGGGATCACGGCTACCTTC. This sequence encodes CASSLIGGITATF.

The gene calls are TRBV2 and TRBJ2-5; the match to TRBD2 covers 11 bases. Germline trimming cut 6 bases from V and 0 bases from J; bases unmatched to any gene: 12. The CDR3 consists of 18 residues. Germline V gene sequence: CDR1 SNHLY, CDR2 FYNNEI. The CDR3, as DNA: TGTGCCAGCAGAGTGAACCCTAGCGGGGGGTCACACCAAGAGACCCAGTACTTC. Its translation: CASRVNPSGGSHQETQYF.

The V call is TRBV15, the J call TRBJ2-3; the D gene is possibly TRBD2 (7 bases). CDR1 is LNHNV and CDR2 is YYDKDF in the germline V gene (reference sequence). This CDR3 region has 16 residues. The V end lost 0 bases, the J end lost 1 base, and 11 bases lay between the germline ends. The CDR3 sequence is CATSRDGGAGTDTQYF. The CDR3 DNA follows: TGTGCCACCAGCAGAGATGGGGGGGCAGGCACAGATACGCAGTATTTT.

CDR3 in amino acids: CASSLTSSGERTQYF. Here the CDR3 DNA reads TGCGCCAGCAGCTTGACTAGCTCGGGGGAACGGACCCAGTACTTC. This chain joins TRBV5-1 and TRBJ2-5; D is possibly TRBD2 (6 bases). Germline assignment: CDR1 SGHRS and CDR2 YFSETQ. CDR3 length: 15 residues. Trimming shortened V by 1 base and J by 7 bases, and 17 bases separated the two germline ends. Full variable domain (missing parts from reference TRBV5-1 and TRBJ2-5): KAGVTQTPRYLIKTRGQQVTLSCSPISGHRSVSWYQQTPGQGLQFLFEYFSETQRNKGNFPGRFSGRQFSNSRSEMNVSTLELGDSALYLCASSLTSSGERTQYFGPGTRLLVL.

The count of this clone is one. The chain employs TRBV4-2 and TRBJ1-4; D is undetermined. Trimming stripped 4 bases from V and 8 bases from J, with 14 bases between. The CDR3 has 14 residues. Per the germline V gene, CDR1 is LGHNA and CDR2 is YNFKEQ. The CDR3 bases are TGTGCCAGCAGCCCCGAGCCGACCGGGGAAAAACTGTTTTTT. It translates to CASSPEPTGEKLFF.

This clone has a handful of counts. The chain combines TRBV5-5 with TRBJ1-2; 9 positions agree with TRBD1. Germline CDR1 SGHKS, CDR2 YYEKEE (reference sequence). Trimming removed 4 bases from V and 4 bases from J; junction bases left unmatched: 8. CDR3 size: 15 residues. This chain's CDR3 is CASSTNRGQGYGYTF. The CDR3 DNA reads TGTGCCAGCAGCACAAACAGGGGGCAAGGCTATGGCTACACCTTC.

V and J are TRBV7-9 and TRBJ2-5; D not certain. The CDR3 has 14 amino acids. The V end was cut by 7 bases, the J end by 3 bases, with 15 bases between. Germline V gene data show CDR1 as SEHNR and CDR2 as FQNEAQ (reference sequence). The CDR3 DNA is TGTGCCAGCACCTCACCGGTCCGGGAAGAGACCCAGTACTTC. Its translation: CASTSPVREETQYF.

This clone was recorded only once. The chain combines TRBV4-3 with TRBJ2-1; 9 nucleotides agree with TRBD2. This CDR3 spans 16 amino acids. The V segment lost 2 bases and the J segment 3 bases; nucleotides outside the gene matches: 5. The germline CDR1 and CDR2 sequences are LGHNA and YSLEER. This CDR3 reads CASSQLTSGNYNEQFF. Written as DNA, the CDR3 is TGCGCCAGCAGCCAACTGACTAGCGGTAACTACAATGAGCAGTTCTTC.

The V and J genes are TRBV19 and TRBJ1-4; 11 bases map to TRBD1. Losses at the gene ends were 8 bases for V and 5 bases for J; bases not matched to a gene: 1. This CDR3 is built from 13 residues. The germline V gene has CDR1 LNHDA and CDR2 SQIVND (reference sequence). The DNA of the CDR3 is TGTGCCAGTGGGGACAGGGGGAATGAAAAACTGTTTTTT. It encodes CASGDRGNEKLFF.

J is TRBJ1-4 and V is TRBV28; the match to TRBD1 covers 7 bases. Germline V lookup: CDR1 MDHEN, CDR2 SYDVKM. CDR3 size: 15 residues. Trimming at V came to 4 bases and at J to 8 bases, leaving 10 bases not matched to a gene. The CDR3 bases are TGTGCCAGCAGTTCACGGGACAGCCGATACGAAAAACTGTTTTTT. Its protein is CASSSRDSRYEKLFF.

As DNA, the CDR3 is TGTGCCAGCAGCTTACGGGCCCAGGGGTCGTGGTACAATGAGCAGTTCTTC. This translates into CASSLRAQGSWYNEQFF. The chain recombines TRBV11-2 with TRBJ2-1, with a weak D call TRBD1 (6 bases). V dropped 2 bases and J dropped 4 bases, with 18 bases sitting between them. This CDR3 comprises 17 residues. Germline CDR1 SGHAT, CDR2 FQNNGV.

V usage is TRBV7-2 and J usage is TRBJ2-5, with TRBD2 as a possible D gene (6 bases). Between the trimmed V and J ends, which lost 5 bases and 5 bases, there was a span of 21 bases. CDR3 length: 16 amino acids. Germline V CDR1 and CDR2: SGHTA, FQGNSA. The CDR3 nucleotides read TGTGCCAGCAGCCATCCTTTCGAGGAGGGCAGGGAGACCCAGTACTTC. This sequence encodes CASSHPFEEGRETQYF. The full variable domain, its missing parts supplied by reference TRBV7-2 and TRBJ2-5, is GAGVSQSPSNKVTEKGKDVELRCDPISGHTALYWYRQSLGQGLEFLIYFQGNSAPDKSGLPSDRFSAERTGGSVSTLTIQRTQQEDSAVYLCASSHPFEEGRETQYFGPGTRLLVL.

In its sample, this clone was seen a few times. The V and J genes are TRBV19 and TRBJ1-3, with D possibly TRBD1 on 6 matching bases. Deletions cut 2 bases from V and 2 bases from J, with 16 bases between. CDR1 LNHDA and CDR2 SQIVND come from the germline V gene (reference sequence). CDR3 length equals 17 residues. CDR3 DNA: TGTGCCAGTAGTATACCGGCAGGGGTCGGCGCTGGAAACACCATATATTTT. The encoded protein is CASSIPAGVGAGNTIYF.

The V gene is TRBV6-1, the J gene TRBJ1-5; D call uncertain. V was shortened by 3 bases and J by 2 bases, with 11 bases between the two germline ends. Germline V lookup: CDR1 MNHNS, CDR2 SASEGT. The CDR3 runs to 15 residues. The CDR3 nucleotides read TGTGCCAGCAGTGACCACACGGGAGGCAATCAGCCCCAGCATTTT. Protein sequence: CASSDHTGGNQPQHF.

CDR3 sequence reads: CASSLGGFGTGELFF. The CDR3 DNA is TGTGCCAGCAGCTTGGGAGGTTTCGGAACCGGGGAGCTGTTTTTT. The chain couples TRBV5-6 to TRBJ2-2; D remains ambiguous. Deletions cut 0 bases from V and 5 bases from J, with 11 bases between. Germline values: CDR1 SGHDT, CDR2 YYEEEE. This CDR3 comprises 15 residues.

The chain couples TRBV5-8 to TRBJ1-2; 9 nucleotides agree with TRBD1. This CDR3 spans 14 amino acids. The V segment lost 0 bases and the J segment 6 bases; nucleotides outside the gene matches: 3. Germline V gene lookup returns CDR1 SGHTS and CDR2 YDEGEE. CDR3 nucleotides: TGTGCCAGCAGCTTGGGACAGGGGGTCGATGGCTACACCTTC. It translates to CASSLGQGVDGYTF. The complete variable domain, with remaining parts taken from reference TRBV5-8 and TRBJ1-2, reads EAGVTQSPTHLIKTRGQQATLRCSPISGHTSVYWYQQALGLGLQFLLWYDEGEERNRGNFPPRFSGRQFPNYSSELNVNALELEDSALYLCASSLGQGVDGYTFGSGTRLTVV.

The gene calls are TRBV7-3 and TRBJ2-3; no reliable D call. Deletions cut 5 bases from V and 3 bases from J, with 6 bases between. This CDR3 spans 12 amino acids. Germline V lookup: CDR1 SGHTA, CDR2 FQGTGA. CDR3 nucleotide sequence: TGTGCCAGCAGCCCCCGTACAGATACGCAGTATTTT. It yields the protein CASSPRTDTQYF.